The 11 T cell receptor beta chains below all came from one sample that was sequenced in a study of blood T cell repertoires in COVID-19. The data were produced by immunoSEQ multiplex PCR, yet TCRdb's version contains in-frame clones alone and is incomplete. In the table there are some 60,000 clones, 75% to 90% of which are singletons. Sequencing was done on a sample of peripheral blood. The receptors here all came from a human donor in a cohort sampled during active COVID-19.

The chain is built from TRBV14 and TRBJ2-5, with D tentatively TRBD2 (5 bases). The CDR3 is made up of 13 amino acids. V was trimmed by 9 bases and J by 2 bases, leaving 13 bases between them. Germline values: CDR1 SGHDN, CDR2 FVKESK. CDR3 loop: CARPSNKQETQYF. CDR3 bases: TGTGCCAGGCCTAGCAATAAACAAGAGACCCAGTACTTC.

The chain combines TRBV10-3 with TRBJ1-2, with 10 bases aligning to TRBD1. Trimming at V came to 6 bases and at J to 4 bases, leaving 8 bases not matched to a gene. The germline CDR1 and CDR2 sequences are ENHRY and SYGVKD. The CDR3 runs 15 residues. CDR3 region: CAISPDRGTFYGYTF. The CDR3 coding sequence is TGTGCCATCAGCCCGGACAGGGGGACTTTCTATGGCTACACCTTC.

The chain is built from TRBV7-6 and TRBJ2-5; D gene unclear. Germline CDR1 SGHVS, CDR2 FNYEAQ. V lost 5 bases to trimming and J lost 2 bases, with 12 bases between them. CDR3 length equals 14 residues. The CDR3 DNA sequence: TGTGCCAGCAGCCCGCGCGGCCTGCAAGAGACCCAGTACTTC. Protein product: CASSPRGLQETQYF. The full variable domain, its missing parts supplied by reference TRBV7-6 and TRBJ2-5, is GAGVSQSPRYKVTKRGQDVALRCDPISGHVSLYWYRQALGQGPEFLTYFNYEAQQDKSGLPNDRFSAERPEGSISTLTIQRTEQRDSAMYRCASSPRGLQETQYFGPGTRLLVL.

The chain employs TRBV5-5 and TRBJ2-3, with 13 bases lining up with TRBD2. The CDR3 consists of 16 residues. The J segment lost 2 bases and the V segment lost 4 bases, leaving 4 bases of the junction unmatched. Germline V gives CDR1 SGHKS, CDR2 YYEKEE (reference sequence). The CDR3 bases are TGTGCCAGCAGCGTCGGACTAGCGGGGGCCACAGATACGCAGTATTTT. As protein: CASSVGLAGATDTQYF.

V and J are TRBV5-6 and TRBJ1-1; the D is unclear. Germline V gives CDR1 SGHDT, CDR2 YYEEEE. This CDR3 contains 13 residues. V dropped 4 bases and J dropped 1 base, with 8 bases sitting between them. CDR3 nucleotides: TGTGCCAGCAGCGAAGGAGAGAACACTGAAGCTTTCTTT. Protein sequence: CASSEGENTEAFF.

This rearrangement joins TRBV6-4 to TRBJ2-1; possible D gene TRBD2, 5 bases. The ends were cut back, 5 bases at V and 10 bases at J, with 15 bases in the middle. CDR1 is MRHNA, CDR2 SNTAGT, per germline. CDR3 length: 13 amino acids. CDR3 sequence: CASSKTDTGEQFF. DNA of the CDR3: TGTGCCAGCAGTAAAACAGATACGGGGGAGCAGTTCTTC.

V usage is TRBV6-5 and J usage is TRBJ2-1; 10 bases line up with TRBD1. The V and J ends lost 6 bases and 7 bases, in that order; junction bases with no gene match: 6. Germline values: CDR1 MNHEY, CDR2 SVGAGI. The CDR3 runs 14 residues. CDR3 in amino acids: CASRLMDRGNEQFF. In nucleotides, the CDR3 is TGTGCCAGCAGACTGATGGACAGGGGGAATGAGCAGTTCTTC.

The chain recombines TRBV27 with TRBJ1-5, with no clear D. Trimming cost V 1 base and J 2 bases, with 12 bases left between them. The CDR3 spans 16 residues. The germline CDR1 and CDR2 sequences are MNHEY and SMNVEV (reference sequence). In DNA form, the CDR3 reads TGTGCCAGCAGTTTATTGGGGAGTTTGGGCAATCAGCCCCAGCATTTT. Translated, it gives CASSLLGSLGNQPQHF.

In nucleotides, the CDR3 is TGTGCCAGCAGCCCCTCACCGGGGGTACTACCGGGTGAGCAGTTCTTC. Its protein is CASSPSPGVLPGEQFF. The V and J genes are TRBV9 and TRBJ2-1; weak D call: TRBD2 (6 bases). From germline, CDR1 is SGDLS and CDR2 YYNGEE. CDR3 size: 16 residues. V lost 4 bases and J lost 9, with 23 bases in between.

This rearrangement joins TRBV7-6 to TRBJ2-3; the match to TRBD2 covers 8 bases. Trimming removed 0 bases from V and 5 bases from J; junction bases left unmatched: 7. Per the germline V gene, CDR1 is SGHVS and CDR2 is FNYEAQ. This CDR3 has 16 residues. The CDR3: CASSLASSGGGDTQYF. Written as DNA, the CDR3 is TGTGCCAGCAGCTTAGCGTCAAGCGGGGGCGGAGATACGCAGTATTTT.

The J gene is TRBJ1-1, the V gene TRBV7-2; a weak D match, TRBD1 (6 bases). The germline V and J ends were trimmed by 3 bases and 4 bases, with 15 bases remaining between them. The CDR3 totals 15 residues. Germline CDR1 SGHTA, CDR2 FQGNSA. CDR3 loop: CASSFGGGRITEAFF. CDR3 sequence (DNA): TGTGCCAGCAGCTTTGGTGGGGGCAGGATCACTGAAGCTTTCTTT. Together with reference TRBV7-2 and TRBJ1-1, the CDR3 gives the full variable domain: GAGVSQSPSNKVTEKGKDVELRCDPISGHTALYWYRQSLGQGLEFLIYFQGNSAPDKSGLPSDRFSAERTGGSVSTLTIQRTQQEDSAVYLCASSFGGGRITEAFFGQGTRLTVV.